This T cell receptor beta chain came from a study of cytomegalovirus exposure and HLA in healthy donors. Study results and caveats: A missense variant in DCLRE1C was later tied to TCR beta V- and J-gene trimming. Within an earlier analysis, most TCR beta V segments proved productive either about 87% or about 30% of the time. Researchers counted some 150 TCR beta chains as cytomegalovirus-associated.

A word on this clone: No antigen is known for it.

This PCR relied on a set of 60 Vbeta primers and 13 Jbeta primers. Data came from immunoSEQ multiplex PCR; TCRdb stores just in-frame clones and leaves some out. In the table there are 150,000 to 200,000 clones, 75% to 90% of which are singletons. With V trimmed by 2 bases and J by 10 bases, 9 bases remained unmatched. Germline CDR1 MGHRA, CDR2 YSYEKL. There are 15 residues in the CDR3. The sequenced sample consisted of PBMCs. The sequence derives from a man aged 25 to 40 in good health and CMV-seropositive. The genes are TRBV4-1 and TRBJ2-1, with TRBD1 matching over 9 bases. In nucleotides, the CDR3 is TGCGCCAGCAGCCAATCCGGGACAGGGTTTTGGGAGCAGTTCTTC. It encodes CASSQSGTGFWEQFF.